Shown below are 29 T cell receptor beta chains from a single sample sequenced in a study of CD8+ T cells in alopecia areata listed by TCRdb under 2018. Libraries were made using the immunoSEQ multiplex PCR assay. RNA was extracted from all samples and reverse transcribed into cDNA, which served as template for TCR sequencing. TCRdb obtained this table from immuneACCESS and retained in-frame rearrangements with V and J assigned. These tables miss some clones; where compared with another copy, unresolved V genes account for less than half of the shortfall, and the remainder is unexplained. Across this sample there are some 180,000 clones, with around 63% seen only once. The ten largest clones add up to under 2% of the sample. Sample time point, as interpreted from the label and publication: baseline before oral tofacitinib. Sequencing was performed on CD4+ T cells sorted from blood, taken at week 0. All receptors derive from a human donor with alopecia areata.

The chain has TRBV5-1 and TRBJ2-3; 7 bases line up with TRBD1. The CDR3 is made up of 13 amino acids. Germline-derived CDR1 and CDR2 are SGHRS and YFSETQ. The trim removed 3 bases at V and 6 bases at J, leaving 4 bases unmatched. CDR3 loop: CASSSGGADTQYF. The CDR3 DNA is TGCGCCAGCAGCTCAGGGGGAGCTGATACGCAGTATTTT.

As regards this clone: This CDR3 is also generated by other DNA sequences in the sample. The chain joins TRBV30 to TRBJ1-2; 8 bases align to TRBD1. This CDR3 is built from 13 residues. Trimming cost V 0 bases and J 4 bases; bases outside gene matches: 1. Germline values: CDR1 GTSNPN, CDR2 SVGIG (reference sequence). CDR3 bases: TGTGCCTGGAGTGTGGGGACAGGCTATGGCTACACCTTC. The encoded protein is CAWSVGTGYGYTF. The whole variable domain, filled in from reference TRBV30 and TRBJ1-2, reads SQTIHQWPATLVQPVGSPLSLECTVEGTSNPNLYWYRQAAGRGLQLLFYSVGIGQISSEVPQNLSASRPQDRQFILSSKKLLLSDSGFYLCAWSVGTGYGYTFGSGTRLTVV.

The chain uses TRBV10-3 and TRBJ1-6; D unclear. Germline V gene data show CDR1 as ENHRY and CDR2 as SYGVKD. V gave up 0 bases and J gave up 5 bases, with 17 bases separating them. CDR3 size: 18 residues. CDR3 sequence: CAISESTLSGSNNSPLHF. The CDR3 DNA sequence: TGTGCCATCAGTGAGTCGACTCTATCGGGGTCAAATAATTCACCCCTCCACTTT.

The V and J genes are TRBV29-1 and TRBJ1-2; D gene ambiguous. Germline CDR1 is SQVTM and CDR2 is ANQGSEA. V dropped 6 bases and J dropped 0 bases, with 11 bases sitting between them. The CDR3 spans 13 residues. CDR3 bases: TGCAGCGTCGATTCGGTGGCTAACTATGGCTACACCTTC. Protein sequence: CSVDSVANYGYTF.

The chain carries TRBV6-1 and TRBJ2-3, with D possibly being TRBD2 (5 bases). Germline assignment: CDR1 MNHNS and CDR2 SASEGT. V was cut by 7 bases and J by 0 bases, with 8 bases left in between. The CDR3 runs to 13 residues. DNA of the CDR3: TGTGCCAGCACCCGGACTAGCACAGATACGCAGTATTTT. Amino acid sequence: CASTRTSTDTQYF.

The chain couples TRBV14 to TRBJ1-6, with D possibly matching TRBD1 (5 bases). Germline V gene data show CDR1 as SGHDN and CDR2 as FVKESK. Between the trimmed V and J ends, which lost 3 bases and 8 bases, there was a span of 11 bases. The CDR3 is 14 residues long. CDR3 sequence reads: CASSHRARDSPLHF. The CDR3 DNA sequence: TGTGCCAGCAGCCATAGGGCCAGGGATTCACCCCTCCACTTT. Supplemented by reference TRBV14 and TRBJ1-6, the full variable domain reads EAGVTQFPSHSVIEKGQTVTLRCDPISGHDNLYWYRRVMGKEIKFLLHFVKESKQDESGMPNNRFLAERTGGTYSTLKVQPAELEDSGVYFCASSHRARDSPLHFGNGTRLTVT.

The CDR3 bases are TGTGCCAGCAGCGCGACTAGCGGGGGAACCGGGGAGCTGTTTTTT. Protein product: CASSATSGGTGELFF. V usage is TRBV6-5 and J usage is TRBJ2-2, with 12 bases matching TRBD2. Trimming removed 6 bases from V and 5 bases from J; junction bases left unmatched: 4. Germline V gene lookup returns CDR1 MNHEY and CDR2 SVGAGI. CDR3 length: 15 amino acids.

CDR3 in amino acids: CASSGPPPTGGYTF. For the CDR3, the DNA is TGTGCCAGCAGTGGCCCACCTCCTACAGGGGGCTACACCTTC. This rearrangement joins TRBV25-1 to TRBJ1-2; perhaps TRBD1 as D (6 bases). The CDR3 contains 14 residues. Germline CDR1 is MGHDK and CDR2 is SYGVNS. V was trimmed by 4 bases and J by 8 bases, leaving 17 bases between them.

The rearrangement links TRBV5-1 to TRBJ1-2, with TRBD1 matching over 7 bases. The CDR3 spans 15 residues. From germline, CDR1 is SGHRS and CDR2 YFSETQ. V was clipped by 2 bases and J by 1 base; unmatched bases: 5. Written as DNA, the CDR3 is TGCGCCAGCAGCTTCGACAGGGCACTTAACTATGGCTACACCTTC. Protein: CASSFDRALNYGYTF. The full variable domain, with the rest looked up from reference TRBV5-1 and TRBJ1-2, is KAGVTQTPRYLIKTRGQQVTLSCSPISGHRSVSWYQQTPGQGLQFLFEYFSETQRNKGNFPGRFSGRQFSNSRSEMNVSTLELGDSALYLCASSFDRALNYGYTFGSGTRLTVV.

This chain connects TRBV29-1 to TRBJ1-2; D remains ambiguous. Trimming took 5 bases from V and 8 from J, leaving 9 bases between them. The germline V gene has CDR1 SQVTM and CDR2 ANQGSEA. This CDR3 contains 10 residues. The DNA for the CDR3 is TGCAGCGTTAACTGGGAAGGCTACACCTTC. It is translated as CSVNWEGYTF.

DNA of the CDR3: TGTGCCAGCAGCTTAGTTGGACCGCAAGAGACCCAGTACTTC. It encodes CASSLVGPQETQYF. J is TRBJ2-5 and V is TRBV7-8; D is undetermined. Trimming cost V 1 base and J 2 bases, with 8 bases left between them. From germline, CDR1 is SGHVS and CDR2 FQNEAQ. The CDR3 has 14 amino acids. Drawing the rest from reference TRBV7-8 and TRBJ2-5, the complete variable domain is GAGVSQSPRYKVAKRGQDVALRCDPISGHVSLFWYQQALGQGPEFLTYFQNEAQLDKSGLPSDRFFAERPEGSVSTLKIQRTQQEDSAVYLCASSLVGPQETQYFGPGTRLLVL.

This clone was counted a few times. The chain has TRBV5-1 and TRBJ2-3; TRBD2 aligns across 13 bases. This CDR3 comprises 18 residues. Germline V gene sequence: CDR1 SGHRS, CDR2 YFSETQ. The V segment lost 0 bases and the J segment 4 bases; nucleotides outside the gene matches: 8. CDR3 bases: TGCGCCAGCAGCTTGGAGGGACTAGCGGGGAGCGCGGCAGATACGCAGTATTTT. It specifies CASSLEGLAGSAADTQYF.

This chain links TRBV30 with TRBJ1-1; D remains ambiguous. The ends were cut back, 7 bases at V and 6 bases at J, with 3 bases in the middle. CDR3 size: 8 residues. Germline lookup yields CDR1 GTSNPN and CDR2 SVGIG (reference sequence). The CDR3 DNA reads TGTGCCTACTCTGAAGCTTTCTTT. Translation: CAYSEAFF.

The chain recombines TRBV28 with TRBJ2-1, with D perhaps assigned TRBD1 or TRBD2 (6 bases each). The CDR3 is 13 residues long. V lost 3 bases, J lost 8 bases, and 11 bases lay in between. Germline CDR1 is MDHEN and CDR2 is SYDVKM. CDR3 protein: CASSFPGAYEQFF. In nucleotides, the CDR3 is TGTGCCAGCAGTTTCCCGGGGGCCTATGAGCAGTTCTTC.

In nucleotides, the CDR3 is TGTGCCAGCAGCTTTGACTCCGCAGTACAAGATACGCAGTATTTT. Protein sequence: CASSFDSAVQDTQYF. The chain carries TRBV7-6 and TRBJ2-3; D unresolved. V lost 3 bases, J lost 5 bases, and 15 bases lay in between. The CDR3 runs to 15 residues. Germline CDR1 SGHVS, CDR2 FNYEAQ.

This clone turned up a few times. V usage is TRBV15 and J usage is TRBJ2-5; 8 bases align to TRBD2. Germline V gene data show CDR1 as LNHNV and CDR2 as YYDKDF (reference sequence). The CDR3 totals 14 residues. V lost 5 bases to trimming and J lost 0 bases; unmatched junction nucleotides: 2. CDR3 sequence (DNA): TGTGCCACCAGCCGGGGGGGGGACCAAGAGACCCAGTACTTC. Translating it yields CATSRGGDQETQYF.

The V call is TRBV18, the J call TRBJ2-3; D possibly matches TRBD1 or TRBD2 (5 bases each). CDR1 and CDR2 from the germline V gene are KGHSH and LQKENI. The CDR3 consists of 15 residues. V was shortened by 6 bases and J by 2 bases, with 15 bases between the two germline ends. The CDR3 DNA reads TGTGCCAGCTCCCTCACTCAGGGACCCACAGATACGCAGTATTTT. Translated: CASSLTQGPTDTQYF. Filled out from reference TRBV18 and TRBJ2-3, the complete variable domain reads NAGVMQNPRHLVRRRGQEARLRCSPMKGHSHVYWYRQLPEEGLKFMVYLQKENIIDESGMPKERFSAEFPKEGPSILRIQQVVRGDSAAYFCASSLTQGPTDTQYFGPGTRLTVL.

This rearrangement joins TRBV9 to TRBJ2-2, with 10 bases aligning to TRBD2. V lost 4 bases, J lost 2 bases, and 8 bases stayed unmatched. There are 17 residues in the CDR3. Germline V lookup: CDR1 SGDLS, CDR2 YYNGEE. CDR3 amino acids: CASSIGLAGVNTGELFF. The CDR3 DNA is TGTGCCAGCAGCATCGGTCTAGCGGGGGTTAACACCGGGGAGCTGTTTTTT.

The V gene is TRBV10-3, the J gene TRBJ2-1; 9 bases fit TRBD1. The CDR3 is 14 residues long. Germline CDR1 reads ENHRY; CDR2 reads SYGVKD. Unmatched junction bases numbered 6, after V lost 3 bases and J lost 9 bases. This CDR3 reads CAISDRQGVSEQFF. CDR3 nucleotides: TGTGCCATCAGTGATCGACAGGGGGTGAGTGAGCAGTTCTTC.

The rearrangement joins TRBV30 to TRBJ1-2, with D unclear. Germline V lookup: CDR1 GTSNPN, CDR2 SVGIG (reference sequence). The CDR3 loop spans 12 amino acids. The V end lost 2 bases, the J end lost 8 bases, and 12 bases lay between the germline ends. CDR3 nucleotide sequence: TGTGCCTGGAGTCCCCGTAATCTCGGCTACACCTTC. This encodes CAWSPRNLGYTF.

The sample holds one count of this clone. Other DNA sequences in the same sample also yield this CDR3. The chain combines TRBV20-1 with TRBJ2-3; TRBD1 is a possible D gene (5 bases). Trimming took 6 bases from V and 2 from J, leaving 6 bases between them. The V gene's germline CDR1 is DFQATT and CDR2 SNEGSKA (reference sequence). The CDR3 sequence is 11 residues long. CDR3 in amino acids: CSATATDTQYF. The CDR3 DNA sequence: TGCAGTGCGACAGCCACAGATACGCAGTATTTT.

V is TRBV11-2 and J is TRBJ2-5; D not certain. Trimming left V 1 base short and J 4 bases short, with 10 bases between. Germline V gives CDR1 SGHAT, CDR2 FQNNGV. The length of the CDR3 is 14 residues. The CDR3, as DNA: TGTGCCAGCAGCTTAGTTGATAGGCTAGAGACCCAGTACTTC. It is translated as CASSLVDRLETQYF.

CDR3: CASSYSSGQGIVLTF. DNA of the CDR3: TGTGCCAGCAGTTACTCTTCGGGACAGGGAATCGTCCTGACTTTC. This chain joins TRBV6-5 and TRBJ2-6, with 9 bases lining up with TRBD1. In germline, CDR1 is MNHEY, CDR2 SVGAGI. The CDR3 has 15 amino acids. With V trimmed by 0 bases and J by 12 bases, 6 bases remained unmatched.

The chain recombines TRBV12-5 with TRBJ1-6, with D possibly being TRBD1 (6 bases). The length of the CDR3 is 17 residues. CDR1 LGHNT and CDR2 FRNRAP come from the germline V gene. V was clipped by 6 bases and J by 9 bases, with 24 bases between them. CDR3 DNA: TGTGCTAGTGGCCCTCCCCAGGGGACAAAGAAGGCTTCACCCCTCCACTTT. Translated, it gives CASGPPQGTKKASPLHF.

This clone was detected only a few times. V usage is TRBV15 and J usage is TRBJ1-6; 7 nucleotides match TRBD1. V gave up 3 bases and J gave up 9 bases; unmatched junction bases: 2. The germline V gene encodes CDR1 LNHNV and CDR2 YYDKDF (reference sequence). The CDR3 has 13 amino acids. This CDR3 reads CATSRGQFSPLHF. The DNA for the CDR3 is TGTGCCACCAGCAGGGGACAGTTTTCACCCCTCCACTTT.

The rearrangement uses TRBV25-1 and TRBJ2-7; TRBD2 aligns across 11 bases. J was trimmed by 4 bases and V by 3 bases; bases with no gene match: 5. The CDR3 sequence is 15 residues long. Germline V lookup: CDR1 MGHDK, CDR2 SYGVNS. The DNA for the CDR3 is TGTGCCAGCAGTGATGCTGGACTAGCGGGTTACGAGCAGTACTTC. Encoded protein: CASSDAGLAGYEQYF.

A note on this clone: The sample has other DNA sequences that encode this CDR3 too. The V and J genes are TRBV5-1 and TRBJ1-1; D gene unclear. The CDR3 has 14 residues. Germline V CDR1 and CDR2: SGHRS, YFSETQ. Trimming removed 2 bases from V and 1 base from J, with 9 bases in between. The CDR3 coding sequence is TGCGCCAGCAGCTTATTAACAGCGAACACTGAAGCTTTCTTT. Amino acid sequence: CASSLLTANTEAFF.

J is TRBJ2-2 and V is TRBV18; D perhaps matches TRBD2 (5 bases). Trimming took off 1 base at V and 2 bases at J, with 11 bases between the two ends. Germline V lookup: CDR1 KGHSH, CDR2 LQKENI. This CDR3 is built from 16 residues. Written as DNA, the CDR3 is TGTGCCAGCTCACCACGGGAGAGGCGAAACACCGGGGAGCTGTTTTTT. Translating gives CASSPRERRNTGELFF. Combining the CDR3 with reference TRBV18 and TRBJ2-2 gives the whole variable domain NAGVMQNPRHLVRRRGQEARLRCSPMKGHSHVYWYRQLPEEGLKFMVYLQKENIIDESGMPKERFSAEFPKEGPSILRIQQVVRGDSAAYFCASSPRERRNTGELFFGEGSRLTVL.

The chain has TRBV29-1 and TRBJ2-3, with a weak D call TRBD2 (5 bases). The CDR3 spans 13 residues. Germline V CDR1 and CDR2: SQVTM, ANQGSEA. Trimming took off 6 bases at V and 6 bases at J, with 16 bases between the two ends. The CDR3 coding sequence is TGCAGCGTCTTCGGACTCTTGGCGGATACGCAGTATTTT. This sequence encodes CSVFGLLADTQYF.